Presented here are 14 T cell receptor beta chains from one specimen sequenced in a study of post-analysis software for immune sequencing data. Whole-study findings and limits: A few TRBV segments (TRBV5-6, TRBV5-1 and TRBV20-1 among them) occurred more frequently in patients than in controls.

The TCR beta cDNA libraries contained unique molecular identifiers. One entry per CDR3 protein results from TCRdb running MiXCR on the PCR reads. The repertoire holds 450,000 to 700,000 distinct CDR3 sequences, with roughly 45% as singletons. No cognate antigen is known for these TCRs. The sample was blood. These receptors were taken from a girl aged 10 to 17 with multiple sclerosis.

The chain uses TRBV27 and TRBJ1-2, with D maybe TRBD1 (5 bases). Germline CDR1 and CDR2: MNHEY and SMNVEV (reference sequence). This CDR3 has 14 residues. V was clipped by 2 bases and J by 2 bases, with 9 bases between them. CDR3 DNA sequence: TGTGCCAGCAGTTTACTAGGGGCGAACTATGGCTACACCTTC. Translated: CASSLLGANYGYTF.

This chain uses TRBV12-3 or TRBV12-4 with TRBJ2-1; a possible D gene is TRBD1 (6 bases). CDR3 size: 15 residues. Trimming pared 7 bases from V and 3 bases from J, leaving 16 bases between. CDR3: CASIPPGTFYNEQFF. DNA for the CDR3: TGTGCCAGCATCCCCCCCGGGACATTCTACAATGAGCAGTTCTTC.

J is TRBJ1-2 and V is TRBV12-3 or TRBV12-4; D uncertain. The ends were cut back, 1 base at V and 4 bases at J, with 10 bases in the middle. The CDR3 has 14 amino acids. CDR3 protein: CASSLEGPGYGYTF. CDR3 DNA: TGTGCCAGCAGTTTAGAGGGTCCTGGCTATGGCTACACCTTC.

V is TRBV20-1 and J is TRBJ2-3; the D gene is possibly TRBD1 (6 bases). CDR1 DFQATT and CDR2 SNEGSKA come from the germline V gene (reference sequence). The CDR3 covers 14 residues. V lost 5 bases and J lost 4, with 16 bases in between. As DNA, the CDR3 is TGCAGTGCTGACTACCGGGACAAGTCAGATACGCAGTATTTT. Its translation is CSADYRDKSDTQYF.

The V gene is TRBV6-2 or TRBV6-3, the J gene TRBJ2-1; D unresolved. The germline V and J ends were trimmed by 2 bases and 0 bases, with 17 bases remaining between them. CDR1 and CDR2 (germline): MNHEY, SVGEGT. CDR3 length: 18 residues. CDR3 nucleotide sequence: TGTGCCAGCAGTTACCCGGTTCCTCGCCTCAGCTCCTACAATGAGCAGTTCTTC. Translated: CASSYPVPRLSSYNEQFF.

The CDR3: CASSSQGSPNPYEQYF. CDR3 sequence (DNA): TGTGCCAGCAGCTCCCAGGGGTCCCCTAACCCATACGAGCAGTACTTC. This rearrangement joins TRBV11-2 to TRBJ2-7; a weak D match, TRBD1 (6 bases). The CDR3 consists of 16 residues. CDR1 is SGHAT, CDR2 FQNNGV, per germline. Trimming removed 4 bases at V and 4 bases at J, with 20 bases between.

The chain carries TRBV28 and TRBJ2-3, with 16 bases fitting TRBD2. V shed 4 bases, J shed 8 bases, and the junction held 6 bases outside the gene matches. Germline values: CDR1 MDHEN, CDR2 SYDVKM. The CDR3 has 16 amino acids. Here the CDR3 DNA reads TGTGCCAGCAGTTACACCGGGACTAGCGGGAGGGGTACGCAGTATTTT. Translation: CASSYTGTSGRGTQYF. Variable domain in full (rest from reference TRBV28 and TRBJ2-3): DVKVTQSSRYLVKRTGEKVFLECVQDMDHENMFWYRQDPGLGLRLIYFSYDVKMKEKGDIPEGYSVSREKKERFSLILESASTNQTSMYLCASSYTGTSGRGTQYFGPGTRLTVL.

The chain couples TRBV2 to TRBJ1-6, with TRBD1 as a possible D gene (5 bases). Germline V CDR1 and CDR2: SNHLY, FYNNEI. This CDR3 has 14 amino acids. The V end was cut by 11 bases, the J end by 8 bases, with 19 bases between. CDR3 DNA sequence: TGTGCCTCAGCCTCCTCCGACAGAGATTCACCCCTCCACTTT. Its protein product is CASASSDRDSPLHF.

This sequence joins TRBV5-1 and TRBJ2-3; no clear D gene. Germline assignment: CDR1 SGHRS and CDR2 YFSETQ. V was pared by 2 bases and J by 0 bases, with 19 bases between. The CDR3 is 18 amino acids. CDR3 in amino acids: CASSFSHRGILSTDTQYF. The CDR3 DNA follows: TGCGCCAGCAGCTTTTCCCATCGAGGTATATTAAGCACAGATACGCAGTATTTT.

This clonotype has a handful of counts. The CDR3 spells CSARQGVTYEQYF. The DNA of the CDR3 is TGCAGCGCCCGACAGGGAGTAACCTACGAGCAGTACTTC. The V and J genes are TRBV29-1 and TRBJ2-7, with TRBD1 matching over 7 bases. Germline lookup yields CDR1 SQVTM and CDR2 ANQGSEA. V lost 7 bases to trimming and J lost 2 bases; unmatched junction nucleotides: 8. The CDR3 has 13 residues.

This clonotype was seen a handful of times. DNA for the CDR3: TGTGCCAGCAGCTTAGAACTAGCGGGGATAGAGACCCAGTACTTC. Its protein product is CASSLELAGIETQYF. V is TRBV7-2 and J is TRBJ2-5, with TRBD2 identical over 10 bases. The V gene end was trimmed by 1 base and the J gene end by 4 bases; junction bases not matched to a gene: 3. The CDR3 loop spans 15 amino acids. Germline V CDR1 and CDR2: SGHTA, FQGNSA.

This clonotype has just a few counts. The rearrangement uses TRBV10-3 and TRBJ2-1; 8 bases agree with TRBD2. J gave up 5 bases and V 10 bases, and 7 bases lay outside the gene matches. Germline V gives CDR1 ENHRY, CDR2 SYGVKD. This CDR3 spans 13 amino acids. CDR3 sequence: CATTSGSNNEQFF. The CDR3 DNA follows: TGTGCCACCACTAGCGGCAGTAACAATGAGCAGTTCTTC.

V gene TRBV20-1 combines with J gene TRBJ2-5; 10 nucleotides match TRBD2. This CDR3 region has 13 residues. The V segment lost 6 bases and the J segment 4 bases; nucleotides outside the gene matches: 5. Looked up from germline, CDR1 is DFQATT and CDR2 is SNEGSKA (reference sequence). The CDR3 region has the DNA TGCAGTGCCCCGGCTAGCGGGAGAGAGACCCAGTACTTC. Translation gives CSAPASGRETQYF.

The gene calls are TRBV5-1 and TRBJ2-1; 8 bases match TRBD2. Germline V lookup: CDR1 SGHRS, CDR2 YFSETQ. V shed 5 bases and J 6 bases; nucleotides not matched to a gene: 13. This CDR3 spans 16 amino acids. CDR3 DNA: TGCGCCAGCAGGCCCCTTAGCGGGAAATCTGGCAATGAGCAGTTCTTC. Encoded protein: CASRPLSGKSGNEQFF. The entire variable domain, with the rest obtained from reference TRBV5-1 and TRBJ2-1, is as follows: KAGVTQTPRYLIKTRGQQVTLSCSPISGHRSVSWYQQTPGQGLQFLFEYFSETQRNKGNFPGRFSGRQFSNSRSEMNVSTLELGDSALYLCASRPLSGKSGNEQFFGPGTRLTVL.